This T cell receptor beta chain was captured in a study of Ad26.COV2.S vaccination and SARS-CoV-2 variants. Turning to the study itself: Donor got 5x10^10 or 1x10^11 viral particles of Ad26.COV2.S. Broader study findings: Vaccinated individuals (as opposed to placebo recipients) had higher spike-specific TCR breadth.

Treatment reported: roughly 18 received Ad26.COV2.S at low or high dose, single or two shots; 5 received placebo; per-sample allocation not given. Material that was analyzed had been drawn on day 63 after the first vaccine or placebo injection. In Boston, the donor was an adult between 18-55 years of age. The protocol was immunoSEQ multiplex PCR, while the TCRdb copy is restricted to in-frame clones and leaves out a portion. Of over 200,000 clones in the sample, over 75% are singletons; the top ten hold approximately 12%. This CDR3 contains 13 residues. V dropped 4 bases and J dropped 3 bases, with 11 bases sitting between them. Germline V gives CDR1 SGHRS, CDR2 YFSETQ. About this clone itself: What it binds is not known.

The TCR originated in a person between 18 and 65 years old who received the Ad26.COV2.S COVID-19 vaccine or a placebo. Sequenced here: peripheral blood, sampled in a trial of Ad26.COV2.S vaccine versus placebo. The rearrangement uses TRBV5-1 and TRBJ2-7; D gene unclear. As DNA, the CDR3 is TGCGCCAGCAGCCCTCTAATCAGCTACGAGCAGTACTTC. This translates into CASSPLISYEQYF.